The 26 T cell receptor beta chains in this list originate from one sample, sequenced in a study of CD8+ T cells in alopecia areata. After isolation, RNA underwent reverse transcription to generate cDNA as the sequencing template. Assay used: immunoSEQ multiplex PCR; TCRdb lists only in-frame clones, some missing. Counted here are some 160,000 clones, roughly two thirds occurring once; the ten biggest clones make up around 0.9%. Treatment noted: oral pan-JAK inhibitor, 5-10 mg twice daily. The specimen was CD4+ T cells sorted from blood, collected at week 4, from a patient treated with tofacitinib. These TCRs come from a human donor with alopecia areata.

The chain combines TRBV6-5 with TRBJ2-7; D is uncertain. This CDR3 region has 12 residues. V lost 5 bases to trimming and J lost 3 bases, with 8 bases between them. Germline V gives CDR1 MNHEY, CDR2 SVGAGI. CDR3 sequence reads: CASSDRFYEQYF. The CDR3 DNA reads as TGTGCCAGCAGTGATAGATTCTACGAGCAGTACTTC.

This clone has just a few counts. The V and J genes are TRBV25-1 and TRBJ1-2, with D possibly being TRBD1 (6 bases). The CDR3 extends over 14 amino acids. Germline V gene data show CDR1 as MGHDK and CDR2 as SYGVNS. Trimming took 2 bases from V and 9 from J, leaving 16 bases between them. The CDR3 protein is CASSERGGGERYTF. For the CDR3, the DNA is TGTGCCAGCAGTGAACGGGGAGGGGGTGAGCGCTACACCTTC.

The table lists this clone with a few counts. The V call is TRBV19, the J call TRBJ2-1, with TRBD1 identical over 10 bases. This CDR3 comprises 16 residues. Per germline, CDR1 LNHDA and CDR2 SQIVND (reference sequence). After removal of 5 bases from V and 9 bases from J, the junction contained 13 bases not matched to a gene. The chain's CDR3 is CASSLPGQGFPREQFF. CDR3 DNA sequence: TGTGCCAGTAGTCTTCCGGGACAGGGGTTTCCTCGTGAGCAGTTCTTC. Filled out from reference TRBV19 and TRBJ2-1, the complete variable domain reads DGGITQSPKYLFRKEGQNVTLSCEQNLNHDAMYWYRQDPGQGLRLIYYSQIVNDFQKGDIAEGYSVSREKKESFPLTVTSAQKNPTAFYLCASSLPGQGFPREQFFGPGTRLTVL.

This rearrangement joins TRBV29-1 to TRBJ2-7; 10 bases are a match to TRBD2. Germline V CDR1 and CDR2: SQVTM, ANQGSEA. The J segment lost 6 bases and the V segment lost 0 bases, leaving 5 bases of the junction unmatched. The CDR3 has 14 amino acids. CDR3 region: CSVEESSGGIEQYF. Here the CDR3 DNA reads TGCAGCGTTGAAGAATCTAGCGGGGGAATCGAGCAGTACTTC.

The genes are TRBV6-5 and TRBJ2-7; 7 bases map to TRBD1. Trimming took 6 bases from V and 3 from J; bases not matched to a gene: 8. The length of the CDR3 is 14 residues. Germline CDR1 MNHEY, CDR2 SVGAGI. CDR3 protein: CASSRQGQYYEQYF. The CDR3 coding sequence is TGTGCCAGCAGCCGACAGGGACAATACTACGAGCAGTACTTC.

The chain joins TRBV23-1 to TRBJ2-3; D is possibly TRBD2 (6 bases). TRBV23-1 is an ORF, and what it does is uncertain. This CDR3 comprises 16 residues. V was pared by 0 bases and J by 1 base, with 11 bases between. The CDR3 sequence: CASSQSGGFCTDTQYF. The CDR3 DNA reads TGCGCCAGCAGTCAATCGGGAGGATTTTGCACAGATACGCAGTATTTT.

The rearrangement joins TRBV29-1 to TRBJ2-6; D might be TRBD2 (5 bases). Germline assignment: CDR1 SQVTM and CDR2 ANQGSEA. Deletions cut 7 bases from V and 1 base from J, with 8 bases between. The CDR3 is made up of 13 amino acids. CDR3 region: CSARVSGANVLTF. CDR3 DNA sequence: TGCAGCGCGCGGGTTTCTGGGGCCAACGTCCTGACTTTC.

The chain is built from TRBV30 and TRBJ2-7, with 10 positions matching TRBD1. Germline V gene lookup returns CDR1 GTSNPN and CDR2 SVGIG (reference sequence). J gave up 7 bases and V 1 base, and 10 bases lay outside the gene matches. This CDR3 has 15 amino acids. The CDR3 loop is CAWSALTGGLGEQYF. The CDR3 nucleotides are TGTGCCTGGAGTGCCCTGACAGGGGGCTTGGGGGAGCAGTACTTC.

The rearrangement joins TRBV7-3 to TRBJ2-1; 13 bases agree with TRBD2. CDR3 size: 17 residues. Germline CDR1 is SGHTA and CDR2 is FQGTGA. The V segment lost 5 bases and the J segment 6 bases; nucleotides outside the gene matches: 10. The CDR3 is CASSPQLAGGPFNEQFF. The DNA of the CDR3 is TGTGCCAGCAGCCCGCAACTAGCGGGGGGGCCCTTCAATGAGCAGTTCTTC.

The rearrangement links TRBV6-5 to TRBJ1-6, with D possibly TRBD1 on 5 matching bases. This CDR3 has 14 residues. V lost 6 bases to trimming and J lost 9 bases, with 15 bases between them. Germline V CDR1 and CDR2: MNHEY, SVGAGI. The CDR3 coding sequence is TGTGCCAGCAGCAGCAGACAGCCTGTTTCACCCCTCCACTTT. Its translation: CASSSRQPVSPLHF.

The J gene is TRBJ2-2, the V gene TRBV6-6; TRBD1 matches at 7 bases. The ends lost 7 bases at V and 5 bases at J; junction bases unmatched: 13. The CDR3 sequence is 16 residues long. CDR1 MNHNY and CDR2 SVGAGI come from the germline V gene (reference sequence). The CDR3 DNA follows: TGTGCCAGCACCCCCCACCGGGACAGCTTAACCGGGGAGCTGTTTTTT. This translates into CASTPHRDSLTGELFF.

The gene calls are TRBV7-2 and TRBJ1-2; D gene uncertain. Trimming took 2 bases from V and 4 from J, leaving 14 bases between them. The germline V gene has CDR1 SGHTA and CDR2 FQGNSA. The CDR3 has 15 residues. The CDR3 nucleotides are TGTGCCAGCAGCTTATGGCAGAGTATGAGCTATGGCTACACCTTC. It codes for CASSLWQSMSYGYTF.

The V and J genes are TRBV2 and TRBJ2-1; no firm D call. This CDR3 has 14 amino acids. Trimming left V 1 base short and J 7 bases short, with 11 bases between. Per the germline V gene, CDR1 is SNHLY and CDR2 is FYNNEI. The chain's CDR3 is CASSEGTVGNEQFF. The DNA for the CDR3 is TGTGCCAGCAGTGAAGGAACAGTGGGGAATGAGCAGTTCTTC.

The chain couples TRBV9 to TRBJ2-1, with D uncertain. V gave up 3 bases and J gave up 0 bases, with 13 bases separating them. CDR1 and CDR2 from the germline V gene are SGDLS and YYNGEE. The CDR3 loop spans 16 amino acids. CDR3 residues: CASSATQESSYNEQFF. Here the CDR3 DNA reads TGTGCCAGCAGCGCAACCCAGGAGAGCTCCTACAATGAGCAGTTCTTC.

V is TRBV30 and J is TRBJ2-3, with D perhaps matching TRBD2 (5 bases). The CDR3 sequence is 13 residues long. V lost 8 bases and J lost 2, with 14 bases in between. Germline CDR1 is GTSNPN and CDR2 is SVGIG (reference sequence). The CDR3 DNA reads TGTGCCGTGGGTCCCGGGGACACAGATACGCAGTATTTT. Its protein product is CAVGPGDTDTQYF.

This rearrangement joins TRBV30 to TRBJ2-5; TRBD2 is a possible D gene (7 bases). The V and J ends lost 3 bases and 5 bases respectively, with 19 bases between them. Germline CDR1 and CDR2: GTSNPN and SVGIG (reference sequence). This CDR3 contains 15 residues. The CDR3 reads CAWSASRGGFETQYF. The CDR3 nucleotides read TGTGCCTGGAGCGCCAGTAGGGGGGGTTTTGAGACCCAGTACTTC. Variable domain in full (rest from reference TRBV30 and TRBJ2-5): SQTIHQWPATLVQPVGSPLSLECTVEGTSNPNLYWYRQAAGRGLQLLFYSVGIGQISSEVPQNLSASRPQDRQFILSSKKLLLSDSGFYLCAWSASRGGFETQYFGPGTRLLVL.

This chain links TRBV4-2 with TRBJ1-1, with D perhaps matching TRBD1 (6 bases). Looked up from germline, CDR1 is LGHNA and CDR2 is YNFKEQ. The CDR3 length is 14 residues. Trimming removed 0 bases at V and 6 bases at J, with 11 bases between. CDR3 nucleotides: TGTGCCAGCAGCCAAGAGGGGCAGGGGCCTGAAGCTTTCTTT. Translating it yields CASSQEGQGPEAFF.

The chain carries TRBV14 and TRBJ2-7, with 10 positions matching TRBD2. The CDR3 runs 16 residues. The germline V gene has CDR1 SGHDN and CDR2 FVKESK. The ends lost 2 bases at V and 4 bases at J; junction bases unmatched: 8. The CDR3 is CASSQLNSGGLYEQYF. Here the CDR3 DNA reads TGTGCCAGCAGCCAACTCAATAGCGGGGGGCTTTACGAGCAGTACTTC.

This clone was recorded a few times. The J gene is TRBJ2-7, the V gene TRBV6-4; 8 nucleotides agree with TRBD2. Unmatched junction bases numbered 7, after V lost 3 bases and J lost 3 bases. Germline values: CDR1 MRHNA, CDR2 SNTAGT. The CDR3 length is 15 residues. Here the CDR3 DNA reads TGTGCCAGCAGTGAAGGTTTCGGGGGGGTCTACGAGCAGTACTTC. Residues: CASSEGFGGVYEQYF.

The chain is built from TRBV12-5 and TRBJ2-3; 7 nucleotides align to TRBD1. In germline, CDR1 is LGHNT, CDR2 FRNRAP. With 2 bases clipped from V and 3 bases from J, the junction kept 5 bases outside the gene matches. The CDR3 is made up of 15 amino acids. CDR3 region: CASGLKGARTDTQYF. As DNA, the CDR3 is TGTGCTAGTGGTTTGAAGGGGGCCCGGACAGATACGCAGTATTTT.

This clone was seen a few times. The chain uses TRBV7-9 and TRBJ1-5, with TRBD1 identical over 8 bases. With 5 bases clipped from V and 2 bases from J, the junction kept 5 bases outside the gene matches. Per the germline V gene, CDR1 is SEHNR and CDR2 is FQNEAQ (reference sequence). The CDR3 extends over 15 amino acids. This chain's CDR3 is CASSLAGQGNQPQHF. CDR3 in DNA: TGTGCCAGCAGCCTGGCGGGACAGGGCAATCAGCCCCAGCATTTT.

In nucleotides, the CDR3 is TGTGCCAGCAGCTTGGGCGGACCCGGGCAGAGCAATCAGCCCCAGCATTTT. Its protein is CASSLGGPGQSNQPQHF. The chain has TRBV7-9 and TRBJ1-5; D not certain. The CDR3 is 17 residues long. V dropped 3 bases and J dropped 1 base, with 16 bases sitting between them. Germline lookup yields CDR1 SEHNR and CDR2 FQNEAQ (reference sequence).

The rearrangement links TRBV9 to TRBJ1-2; the match to TRBD1 covers 10 bases. Germline assignment: CDR1 SGDLS and CDR2 YYNGEE. V trimming: 4 bases; J trimming: 6 bases; junction bases outside the gene matches: 3. This CDR3 has 13 residues. CDR3 in DNA: TGTGCCAGCAGCCGGACAGGGGGGGATGGCTACACCTTC. Translating it yields CASSRTGGDGYTF.

The V gene is TRBV7-9, the J gene TRBJ2-6; D remains ambiguous. The V and J ends lost 8 bases and 3 bases respectively, with 8 bases between them. The CDR3 has 13 residues. Germline CDR1 and CDR2: SEHNR and FQNEAQ (reference sequence). DNA for the CDR3: TGTGCCAGCCGGCCTGGTGGGGCCAACGTCCTGACTTTC. This sequence encodes CASRPGGANVLTF.

The chain has TRBV5-1 and TRBJ1-1; D gene uncertain. Germline CDR1 SGHRS, CDR2 YFSETQ. The V end lost 0 bases, the J end lost 10 bases, and 13 bases lay between the germline ends. This CDR3 is built from 13 residues. CDR3 nucleotide sequence: TGCGCCAGCAGCTTGGTTATGGAATCGCGAGCTTTCTTT. Amino acid sequence: CASSLVMESRAFF.

This clone was recorded a few times. The V and J genes are TRBV29-1 and TRBJ2-2; perhaps TRBD2 as D (6 bases). Deletions cut 4 bases from V and 0 bases from J, with 15 bases between. Germline values: CDR1 SQVTM, CDR2 ANQGSEA. This CDR3 is 16 amino acids long. The CDR3 protein is CSVAPEGRPNTGELFF. CDR3 nucleotide sequence: TGCAGCGTTGCCCCCGAAGGGAGGCCGAACACCGGGGAGCTGTTTTTT.